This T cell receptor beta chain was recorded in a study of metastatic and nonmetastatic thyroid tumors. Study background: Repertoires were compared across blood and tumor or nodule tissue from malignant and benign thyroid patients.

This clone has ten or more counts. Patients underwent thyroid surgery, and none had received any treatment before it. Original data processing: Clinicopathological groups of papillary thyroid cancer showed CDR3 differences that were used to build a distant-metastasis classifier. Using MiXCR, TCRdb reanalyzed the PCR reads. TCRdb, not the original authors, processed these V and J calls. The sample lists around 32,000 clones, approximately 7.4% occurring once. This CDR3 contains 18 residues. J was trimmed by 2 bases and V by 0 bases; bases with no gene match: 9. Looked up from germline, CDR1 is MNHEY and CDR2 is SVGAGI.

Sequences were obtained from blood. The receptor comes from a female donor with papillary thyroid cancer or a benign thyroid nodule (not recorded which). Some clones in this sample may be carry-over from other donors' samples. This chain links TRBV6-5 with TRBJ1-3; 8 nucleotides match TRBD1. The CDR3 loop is CASSYSRQGIQAGNTIYF. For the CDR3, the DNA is TGTGCCAGCAGTTACTCGAGACAGGGGATTCAAGCTGGAAACACCATATATTTT.